This T cell receptor beta chain was captured in a study of blood T cell repertoires in COVID-19. Study background: Sample material is recorded as cDNA or gDNA derived from T cells, B-cell-depleted T cells, or PBMCs.

CDR3 size: 15 residues. The V gene end was trimmed by 4 bases and the J gene end by 2 bases; junction bases not matched to a gene: 6. CDR1 and CDR2 from the germline V gene are SGHVS and FNYEAQ. Participants were aged about 18 to 89 years from some 24 US areas. In assigning cohorts, the study relied on participant-reported clinical history. Study processing details: Counts of nucleated cells, estimated from reference gene primer amplification, were obtained. This table comes from immunoSEQ multiplex PCR, and its TCRdb copy is limited to in-frame clones, with some not included. V and J calls plus clone size are reproduced from that table; the DNA served to infer D and trimming. The data contain roughly 430,000 clones, roughly 88% of them seen just once; the ten biggest clones take up 1.2% to 1.5%.

The TCR originated in a woman aged 18-30 years who had been exposed to COVID-19. The J gene is TRBJ2-7, the V gene TRBV7-6; 9 bases agree with TRBD2. Sequences were obtained from PBMCs or T cells enriched from blood (not recorded which). The CDR3 loop is CASSSNSGRTYEQYF. CDR3 in DNA: TGTGCCAGCAGCTCTAATAGCGGGAGAACCTACGAGCAGTACTTC.